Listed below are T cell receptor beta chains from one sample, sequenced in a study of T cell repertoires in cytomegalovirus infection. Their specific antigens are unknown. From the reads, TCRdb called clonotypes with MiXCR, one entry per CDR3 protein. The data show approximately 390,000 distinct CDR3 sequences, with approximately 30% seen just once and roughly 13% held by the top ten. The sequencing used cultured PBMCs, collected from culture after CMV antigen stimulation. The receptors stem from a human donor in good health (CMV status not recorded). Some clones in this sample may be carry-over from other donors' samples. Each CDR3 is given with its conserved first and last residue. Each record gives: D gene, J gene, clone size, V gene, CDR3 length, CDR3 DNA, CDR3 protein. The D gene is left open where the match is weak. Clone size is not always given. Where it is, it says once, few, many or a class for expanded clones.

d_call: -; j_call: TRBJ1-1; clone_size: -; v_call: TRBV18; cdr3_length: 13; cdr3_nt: TGTGCCAGCTCTCCGTCGGCGAACACTGAAGCTTTCTTT; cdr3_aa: CASSPSANTEAFF
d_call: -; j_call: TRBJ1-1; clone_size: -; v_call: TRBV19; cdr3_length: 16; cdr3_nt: TGTGCCAGTAGTATATCCCAGGGCTTCATGAACACTGAAGCTTTCTTT; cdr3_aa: CASSISQGFMNTEAFF
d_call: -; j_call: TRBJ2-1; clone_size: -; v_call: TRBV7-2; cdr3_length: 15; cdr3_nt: TGTGCCAGCAGCCCGGACTACCCCACCTACAATGAGCAGTTCTTC; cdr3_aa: CASSPDYPTYNEQFF
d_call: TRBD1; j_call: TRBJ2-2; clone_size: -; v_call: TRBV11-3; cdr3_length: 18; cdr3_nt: TGTGCCAGCAGGCCGACAGGGTATGGTCACAGAGACACCGGGGAGCTGTTTTTT; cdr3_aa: CASRPTGYGHRDTGELFF
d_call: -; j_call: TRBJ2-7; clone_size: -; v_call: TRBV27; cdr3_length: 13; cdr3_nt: TGTGCCAGCAGTTCGGACTTGGGCGTCGAGCAGTACTTC; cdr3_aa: CASSSDLGVEQYF
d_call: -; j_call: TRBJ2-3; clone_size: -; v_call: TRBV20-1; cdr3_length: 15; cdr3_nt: TGCAGTGCTAGAGATCACGGGATTATTACAGATACGCAGTATTTT; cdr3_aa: CSARDHGIITDTQYF
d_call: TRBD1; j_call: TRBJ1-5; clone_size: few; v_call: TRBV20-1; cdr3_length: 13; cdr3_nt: TGCAGTGCCAGGACAGGCGGGCCTCAGCCCCAGCATTTT; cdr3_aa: CSARTGGPQPQHF
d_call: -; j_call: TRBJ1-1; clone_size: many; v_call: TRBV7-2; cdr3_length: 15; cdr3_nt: TGTGCCAGCAGCGCACGACAGGTAACAGACACTGAAGCTTTCTTT; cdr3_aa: CASSARQVTDTEAFF
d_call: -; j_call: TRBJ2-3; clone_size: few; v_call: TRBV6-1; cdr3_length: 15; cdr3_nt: TGTGCCAGCAGCTGGGGAAGGTTTGAGACAGATACGCAGTATTTT; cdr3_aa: CASSWGRFETDTQYF
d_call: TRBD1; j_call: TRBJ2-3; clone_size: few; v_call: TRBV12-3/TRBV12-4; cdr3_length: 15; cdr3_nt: TGTGCCAGCAGGTGGGACAGGGCCTTCACAGATACGCAGTATTTT; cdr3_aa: CASRWDRAFTDTQYF
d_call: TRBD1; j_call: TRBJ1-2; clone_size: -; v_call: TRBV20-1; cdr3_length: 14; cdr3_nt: TGCAGTGCTAGGCCGGGACAGGGAGGATATGGCTACACCTTC; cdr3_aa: CSARPGQGGYGYTF
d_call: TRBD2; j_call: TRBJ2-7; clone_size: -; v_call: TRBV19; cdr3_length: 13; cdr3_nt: TGTGCCAGTAGTATCCTAGCGGGTTACGAGCAGTACTTC; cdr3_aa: CASSILAGYEQYF
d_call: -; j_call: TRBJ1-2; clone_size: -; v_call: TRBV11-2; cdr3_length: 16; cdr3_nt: TGTGCCAGCAGCTTGGGAGCGACAGGTTCCAACTATGGCTACACCTTC; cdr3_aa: CASSLGATGSNYGYTF
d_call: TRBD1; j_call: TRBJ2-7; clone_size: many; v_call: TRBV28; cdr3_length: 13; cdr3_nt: TGTGCCAGCAGTTTGACAGGGGGAACCGAGCAGTACTTC; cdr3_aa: CASSLTGGTEQYF
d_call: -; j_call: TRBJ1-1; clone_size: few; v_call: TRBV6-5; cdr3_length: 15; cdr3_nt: TGTGCCAGCAGTTACTCAAGGGAATCTAACACTGAAGCTTTCTTT; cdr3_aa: CASSYSRESNTEAFF
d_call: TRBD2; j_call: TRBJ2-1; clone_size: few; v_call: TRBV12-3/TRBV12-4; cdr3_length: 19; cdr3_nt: TGTGCCAGCAGTCCCCCCCGAGGGCTAGCGGGAGGAGGGTACAATGAGCAGTTCTTC; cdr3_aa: CASSPPRGLAGGGYNEQFF
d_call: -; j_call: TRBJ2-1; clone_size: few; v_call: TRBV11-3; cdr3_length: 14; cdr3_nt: TGTGCCAGCAGCTCGGGAGCGGGTTACAATGAGCAGTTCTTC; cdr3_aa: CASSSGAGYNEQFF
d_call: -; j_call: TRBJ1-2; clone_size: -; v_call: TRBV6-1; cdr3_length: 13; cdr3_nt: TGTGCCAGCAGTGAACGGGGGATGTATGGCTACACCTTC; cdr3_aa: CASSERGMYGYTF
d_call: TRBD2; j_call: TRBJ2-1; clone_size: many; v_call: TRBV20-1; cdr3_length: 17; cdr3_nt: TGCAGTGCTAGAGATTCGGCGCTAGCGGGAGGAGGCAATGAGCAGTTCTTC; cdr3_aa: CSARDSALAGGGNEQFF
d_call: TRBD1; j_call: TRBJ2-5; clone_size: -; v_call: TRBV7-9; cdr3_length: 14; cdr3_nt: TGTGCCAGCAGCTTAGCGACAGGGGAAGAGACCCAGTACTTC; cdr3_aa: CASSLATGEETQYF
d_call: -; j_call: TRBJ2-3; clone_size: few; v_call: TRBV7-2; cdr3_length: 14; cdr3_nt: TGTGCCAGCAGTCAACAAGGAAGGACAGATACGCAGTATTTT; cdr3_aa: CASSQQGRTDTQYF
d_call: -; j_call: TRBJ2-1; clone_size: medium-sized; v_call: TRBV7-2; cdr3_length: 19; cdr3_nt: TGTGCCAGCAGCTTATTAGGGGACAAGAGCAGGAGGGCGTACAATGAGCAGTTCTTC; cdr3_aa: CASSLLGDKSRRAYNEQFF
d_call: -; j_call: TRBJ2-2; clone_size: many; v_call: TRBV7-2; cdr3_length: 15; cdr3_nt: -; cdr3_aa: CASSLGPFGAGELFF
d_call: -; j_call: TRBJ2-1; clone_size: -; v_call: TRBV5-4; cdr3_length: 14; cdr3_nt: TGTGCCAGCAGCTTGGCCACTAGATACAATGAGCAGTTCTTC; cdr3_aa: CASSLATRYNEQFF
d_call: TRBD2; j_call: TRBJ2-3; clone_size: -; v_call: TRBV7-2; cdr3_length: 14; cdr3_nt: TGTGCCAGCAGCGGACTAGCGGGAGGAGATACGCAGTATTTT; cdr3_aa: CASSGLAGGDTQYF
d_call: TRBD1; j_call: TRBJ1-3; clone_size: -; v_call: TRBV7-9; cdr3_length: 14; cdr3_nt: TGTGCCAGCAGCTTGGGACAGGGGAGAAACACCATATATTTT; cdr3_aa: CASSLGQGRNTIYF
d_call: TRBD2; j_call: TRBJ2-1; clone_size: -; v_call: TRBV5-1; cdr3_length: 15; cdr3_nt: TGCGCCAGCAGCAATGGACTAGCGGGAGGATCTGAGCAGTTCTTC; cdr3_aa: CASSNGLAGGSEQFF
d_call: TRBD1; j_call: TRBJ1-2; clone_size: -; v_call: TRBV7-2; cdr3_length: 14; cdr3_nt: TGTGCCAGCAGCAGCCAGGGGGTCAGCTATGGCTACACCTTC; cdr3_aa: CASSSQGVSYGYTF
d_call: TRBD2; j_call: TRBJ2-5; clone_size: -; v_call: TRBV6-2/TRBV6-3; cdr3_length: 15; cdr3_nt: TGTGCCAGCAGTAAGGACATCGCGGGAGACGAGACCCAGTACTTC; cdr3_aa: CASSKDIAGDETQYF
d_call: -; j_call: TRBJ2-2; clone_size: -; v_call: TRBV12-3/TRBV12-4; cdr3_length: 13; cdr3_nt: TGTGCCAGCACCCTTATTAACACCGGGGAGCTGTTTTTT; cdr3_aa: CASTLINTGELFF
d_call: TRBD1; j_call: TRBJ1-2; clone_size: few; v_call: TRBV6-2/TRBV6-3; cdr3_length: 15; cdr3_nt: TGTGCCAGCAGTTCCTACAGGGGGCGTTTCTATGGCTACACCTTC; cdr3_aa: CASSSYRGRFYGYTF
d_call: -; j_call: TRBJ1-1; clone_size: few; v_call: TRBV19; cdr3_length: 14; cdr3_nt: TGTGCCAGTAGTACTTCAGGGAAGGGTCCTGAAGCTTTCTTT; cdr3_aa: CASSTSGKGPEAFF
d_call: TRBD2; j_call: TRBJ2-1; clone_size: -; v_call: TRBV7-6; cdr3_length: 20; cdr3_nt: TGTGCCAGCAGCTTAGAATCCGGGACTAGCGGGAGGCCTAGGGGGGATGAGCAGTTCTTC; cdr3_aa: CASSLESGTSGRPRGDEQFF
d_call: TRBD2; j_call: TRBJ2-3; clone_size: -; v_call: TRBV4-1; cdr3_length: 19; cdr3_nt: TGTGCCAGCAGCCAAGACCGTAGGCGGGAGGGCCCGGTGTCAGATACGCAGTATTTT; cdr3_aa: CASSQDRRREGPVSDTQYF
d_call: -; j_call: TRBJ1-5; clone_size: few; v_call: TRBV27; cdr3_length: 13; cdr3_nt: TGTGCCAGCAGTTTAGGGGGGCGACAGCCCCAGCATTTT; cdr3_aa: CASSLGGRQPQHF
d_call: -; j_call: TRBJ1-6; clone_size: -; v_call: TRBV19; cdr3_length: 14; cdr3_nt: TGTGCCAGTACCCTCGGGACCGAGAATTCACCCCTCCACTTT; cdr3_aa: CASTLGTENSPLHF
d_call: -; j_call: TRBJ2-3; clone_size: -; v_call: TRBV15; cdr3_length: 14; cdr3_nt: TGTGCCACCAGCAGAGATAGTGGTTTAGATACGCAGTATTTT; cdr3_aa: CATSRDSGLDTQYF
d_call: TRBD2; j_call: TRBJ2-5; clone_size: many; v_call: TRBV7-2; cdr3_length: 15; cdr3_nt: TGTGCCAGCAGCTTTGGCGGGAGGAGCCAAGAGACCCAGTACTTC; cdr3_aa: CASSFGGRSQETQYF
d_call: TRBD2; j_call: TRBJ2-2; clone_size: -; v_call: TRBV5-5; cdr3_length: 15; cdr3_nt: TGTGCCAGCAGCTCAAGACTAGCTGAGCACGGGGAGCTGTTTTTT; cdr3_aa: CASSSRLAEHGELFF
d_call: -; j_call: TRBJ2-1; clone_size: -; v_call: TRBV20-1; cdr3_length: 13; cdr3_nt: TGCAGTGCTAGCGATGACTGGCACAATGAGCAGTTCTTC; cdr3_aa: CSASDDWHNEQFF
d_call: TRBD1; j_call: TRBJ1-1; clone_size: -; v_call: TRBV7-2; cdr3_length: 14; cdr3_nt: TGTGCCAGCAGCCCCCGACAGGGTGGCACTGAAGCTTTCTTT; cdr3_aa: CASSPRQGGTEAFF
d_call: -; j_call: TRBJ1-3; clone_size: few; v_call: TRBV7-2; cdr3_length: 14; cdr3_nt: TGTGCCAGCAGCCTCCGAAACTCTGGAAACACCATATATTTT; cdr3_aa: CASSLRNSGNTIYF